This T cell receptor (beta chain) is from a study of low-dose radiotherapy and immunotherapy resistance in tumors. Study-wide context: TRAV- and TRBV-specific primers primed first-strand cDNA, covering alpha and beta chains.

As for time point: after trial treatment. Treatment in this sample: LDRT plus nivolumab, ipilimumab, low-dose cyclophosphamide and aspirin (RACIN trial). Donors were given nivolumab, ipilimumab, aspirin, low-dose cyclophosphamide and low-dose radiotherapy. Using a constant-region primer together with a V-primer adapter, TCRs were subjected to about 18 PCR cycles of amplification. mRNA that had been isolated underwent amplification through in vitro transcription. MiXCR, applied by TCRdb to the reads, yields one record per CDR3 protein. The sample lists roughly 50,000 distinct CDR3 sequences; approximately 33% were seen once. CDR3 length: 16 amino acids. The V segment lost 3 bases and the J segment 1 base; nucleotides outside the gene matches: 8. Germline CDR1 and CDR2: SGHRS and YFSETQ. At least ten counts were recorded for this clonotype.

The sequences come from PBMCs, collected after low-dose radiotherapy plus immunotherapy. The V gene is TRBV5-1, the J gene TRBJ2-5; 8 positions agree with TRBD1. This TCR was recovered from a male donor with rectosigmoid adenocarcinoma. The DNA of the CDR3 is TGCGCCAGCAGCTCGGCCGCACAGGGGGGCCAAGAGACCCAGTACTTC. Translating it yields CASSSAAQGGQETQYF.